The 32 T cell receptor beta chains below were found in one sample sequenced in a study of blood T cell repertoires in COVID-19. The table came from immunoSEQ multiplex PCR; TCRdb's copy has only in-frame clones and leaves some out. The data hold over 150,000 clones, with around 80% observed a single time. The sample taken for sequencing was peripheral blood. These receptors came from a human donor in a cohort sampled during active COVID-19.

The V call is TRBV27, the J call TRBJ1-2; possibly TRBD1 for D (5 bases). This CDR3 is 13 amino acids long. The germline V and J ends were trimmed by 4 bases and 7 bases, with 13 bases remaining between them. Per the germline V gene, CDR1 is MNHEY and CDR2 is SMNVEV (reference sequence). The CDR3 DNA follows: TGTGCCAGCAGTTCCCCAGGGCGCGGTGGCTACACCTTC. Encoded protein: CASSSPGRGGYTF.

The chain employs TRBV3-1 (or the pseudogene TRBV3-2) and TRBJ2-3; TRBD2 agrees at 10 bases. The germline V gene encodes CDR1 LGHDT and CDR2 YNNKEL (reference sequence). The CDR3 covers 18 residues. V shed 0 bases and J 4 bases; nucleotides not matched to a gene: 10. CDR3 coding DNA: TGTGCCAGCAGCCAAGACAATCTAGCGGGAGTAGTGTCAGATACGCAGTATTTT. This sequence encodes CASSQDNLAGVVSDTQYF.

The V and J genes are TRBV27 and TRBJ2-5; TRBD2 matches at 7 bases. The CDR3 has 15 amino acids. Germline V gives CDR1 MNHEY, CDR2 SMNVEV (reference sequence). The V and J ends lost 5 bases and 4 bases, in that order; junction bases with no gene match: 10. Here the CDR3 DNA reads TGTGCCAGCAGTGGTATTCCCGTAGCGGGAGAGACCCAGTACTTC. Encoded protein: CASSGIPVAGETQYF.

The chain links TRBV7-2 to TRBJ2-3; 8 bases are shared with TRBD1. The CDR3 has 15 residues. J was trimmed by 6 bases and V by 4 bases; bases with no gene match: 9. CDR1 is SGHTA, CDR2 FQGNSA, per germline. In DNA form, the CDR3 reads TGTGCCAGCAGCTCGGACAGGGCGGTGGTGGATACGCAGTATTTT. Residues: CASSSDRAVVDTQYF. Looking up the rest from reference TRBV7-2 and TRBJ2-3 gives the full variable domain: GAGVSQSPSNKVTEKGKDVELRCDPISGHTALYWYRQSLGQGLEFLIYFQGNSAPDKSGLPSDRFSAERTGGSVSTLTIQRTQQEDSAVYLCASSSDRAVVDTQYFGPGTRLTVL.

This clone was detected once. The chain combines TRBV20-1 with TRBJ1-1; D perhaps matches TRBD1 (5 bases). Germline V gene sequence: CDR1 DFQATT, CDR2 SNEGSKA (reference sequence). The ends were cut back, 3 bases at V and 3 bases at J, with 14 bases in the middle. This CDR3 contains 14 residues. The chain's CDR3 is CSASYIRADTEAFF. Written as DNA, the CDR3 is TGCAGTGCTAGTTACATCAGGGCGGACACTGAAGCTTTCTTT.

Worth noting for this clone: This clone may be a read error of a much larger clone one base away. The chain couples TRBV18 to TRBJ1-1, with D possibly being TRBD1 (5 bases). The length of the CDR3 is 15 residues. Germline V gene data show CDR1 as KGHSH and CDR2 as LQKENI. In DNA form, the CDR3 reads TGTACCAGCTCACTATCTCGGGGGACCGTGGGCGTAGCTTTCTTT. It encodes CTSSLSRGTVGVAFF. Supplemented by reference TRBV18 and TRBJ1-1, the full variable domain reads NAGVMQNPRHLVRRRGQEARLRCSPMKGHSHVYWYRQLPEEGLKFMVYLQKENIIDESGMPKERFSAEFPKEGPSILRIQQVVRGDSAAYFCTSSLSRGTVGVAFFGQGTRLTVV.

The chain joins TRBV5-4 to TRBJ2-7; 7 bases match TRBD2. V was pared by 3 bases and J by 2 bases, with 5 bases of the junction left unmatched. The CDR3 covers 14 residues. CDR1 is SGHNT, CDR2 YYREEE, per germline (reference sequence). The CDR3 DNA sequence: TGTGCCAGCAGCTCCCCGGGACTAACCTACGAGCAGTACTTC. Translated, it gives CASSSPGLTYEQYF.

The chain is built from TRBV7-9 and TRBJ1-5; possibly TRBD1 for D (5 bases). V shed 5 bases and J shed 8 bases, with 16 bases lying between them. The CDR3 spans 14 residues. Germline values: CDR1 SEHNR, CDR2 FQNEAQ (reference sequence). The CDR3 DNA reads TGTGCCAGCAGCACTACGGGACTGCGGGAGCCCCAGCATTTT. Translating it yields CASSTTGLREPQHF.

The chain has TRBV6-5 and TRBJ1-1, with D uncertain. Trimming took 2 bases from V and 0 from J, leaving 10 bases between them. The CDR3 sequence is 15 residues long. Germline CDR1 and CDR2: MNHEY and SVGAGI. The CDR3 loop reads CASSYAGLMNTEAFF. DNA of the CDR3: TGTGCCAGCAGTTACGCTGGGCTCATGAACACTGAAGCTTTCTTT.

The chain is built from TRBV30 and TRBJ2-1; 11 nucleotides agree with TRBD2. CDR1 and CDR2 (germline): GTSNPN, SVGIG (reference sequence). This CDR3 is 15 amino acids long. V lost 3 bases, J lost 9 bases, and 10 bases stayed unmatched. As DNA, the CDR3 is TGTGCCTGGAGCCTTCTAGCGGGAGGTCTAGCTGAGCAGTTCTTC. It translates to CAWSLLAGGLAEQFF. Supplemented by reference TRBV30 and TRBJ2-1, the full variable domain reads SQTIHQWPATLVQPVGSPLSLECTVEGTSNPNLYWYRQAAGRGLQLLFYSVGIGQISSEVPQNLSASRPQDRQFILSSKKLLLSDSGFYLCAWSLLAGGLAEQFFGPGTRLTVL.

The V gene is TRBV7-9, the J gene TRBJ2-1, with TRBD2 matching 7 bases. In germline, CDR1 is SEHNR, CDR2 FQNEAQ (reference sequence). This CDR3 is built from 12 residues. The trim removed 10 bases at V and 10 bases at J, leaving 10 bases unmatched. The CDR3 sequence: CAIDAREGEQFF. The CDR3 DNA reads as TGTGCCATAGATGCAAGGGAGGGCGAGCAGTTCTTC.

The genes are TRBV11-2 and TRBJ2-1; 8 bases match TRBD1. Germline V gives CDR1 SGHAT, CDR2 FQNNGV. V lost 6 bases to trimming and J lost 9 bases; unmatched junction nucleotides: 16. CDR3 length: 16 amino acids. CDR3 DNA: TGTGCCAGCAGGCGAATCGCCGGGACAGGTGGCGGTGAGCAGTTCTTC. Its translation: CASRRIAGTGGGEQFF.

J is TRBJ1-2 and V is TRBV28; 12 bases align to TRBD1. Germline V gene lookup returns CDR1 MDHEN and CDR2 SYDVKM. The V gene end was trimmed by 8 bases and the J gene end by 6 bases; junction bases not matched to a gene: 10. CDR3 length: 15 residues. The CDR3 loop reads CASGLPGTGGDGYTF. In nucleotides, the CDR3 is TGTGCCAGCGGCCTTCCCGGGACAGGGGGCGATGGCTACACCTTC.

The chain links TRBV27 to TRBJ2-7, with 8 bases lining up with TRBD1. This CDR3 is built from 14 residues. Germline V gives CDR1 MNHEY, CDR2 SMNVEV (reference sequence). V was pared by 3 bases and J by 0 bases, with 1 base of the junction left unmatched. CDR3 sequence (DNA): TGTGCCAGCAGTTTTGACAGGGGCTCCTACGAGCAGTACTTC. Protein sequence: CASSFDRGSYEQYF.

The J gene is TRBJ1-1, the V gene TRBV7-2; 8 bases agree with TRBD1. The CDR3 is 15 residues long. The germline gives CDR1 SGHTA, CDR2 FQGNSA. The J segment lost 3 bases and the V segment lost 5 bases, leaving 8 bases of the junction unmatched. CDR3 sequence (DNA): TGTGCCAGCAGCCGGACAGGGCTCTTAGACACTGAAGCTTTCTTT. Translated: CASSRTGLLDTEAFF.

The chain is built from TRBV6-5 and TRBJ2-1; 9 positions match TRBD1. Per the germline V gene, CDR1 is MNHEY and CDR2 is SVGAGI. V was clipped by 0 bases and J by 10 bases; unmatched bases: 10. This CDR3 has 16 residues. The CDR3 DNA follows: TGTGCCAGCAGTTACTCGATTACCGGGACAGGGATCGAGCAGTTCTTC. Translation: CASSYSITGTGIEQFF.

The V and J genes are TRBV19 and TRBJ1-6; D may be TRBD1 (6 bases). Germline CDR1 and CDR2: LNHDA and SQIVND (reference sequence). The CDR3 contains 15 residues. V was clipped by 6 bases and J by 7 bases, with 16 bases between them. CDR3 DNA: TGTGCCAGTAGCCAGATCTCAGGGGAAAATTCACCCCTCCACTTT. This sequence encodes CASSQISGENSPLHF.

CDR3 coding DNA: TGTGCCAGCACCTTGGGGTGGGAGAGCACAGATACGCAGTATTTT. Encoded protein: CASTLGWESTDTQYF. The chain has TRBV28 and TRBJ2-3, with D possibly TRBD2 on 5 matching bases. Trimming cost V 7 bases and J 0 bases, with 14 bases left between them. The germline V gene has CDR1 MDHEN and CDR2 SYDVKM. CDR3 length equals 15 residues.

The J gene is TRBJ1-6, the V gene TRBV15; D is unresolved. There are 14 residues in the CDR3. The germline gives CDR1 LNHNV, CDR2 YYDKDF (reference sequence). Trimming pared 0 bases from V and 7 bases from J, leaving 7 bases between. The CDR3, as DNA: TGTGCCACCAGCAGAGATCCGCGGAATTCACCCCTCCACTTT. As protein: CATSRDPRNSPLHF.

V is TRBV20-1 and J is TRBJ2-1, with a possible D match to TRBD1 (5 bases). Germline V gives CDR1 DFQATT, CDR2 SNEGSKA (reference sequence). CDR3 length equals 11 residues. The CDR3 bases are TGCAGCCCGGGCCAGGGCAATGAGCAGTTCTTC. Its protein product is CSPGQGNEQFF.

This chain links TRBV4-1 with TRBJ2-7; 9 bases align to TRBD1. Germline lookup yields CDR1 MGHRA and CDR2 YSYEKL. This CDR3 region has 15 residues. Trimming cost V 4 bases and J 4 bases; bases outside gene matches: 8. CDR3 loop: CASSPKQGAPYEQYF. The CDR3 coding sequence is TGCGCCAGCAGCCCAAAACAGGGGGCGCCTTACGAGCAGTACTTC.

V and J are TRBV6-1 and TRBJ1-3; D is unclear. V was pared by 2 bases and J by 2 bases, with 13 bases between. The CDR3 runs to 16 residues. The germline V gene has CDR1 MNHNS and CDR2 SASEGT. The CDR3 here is CASSEFGELAGNTIYF. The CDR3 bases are TGTGCCAGCAGTGAATTCGGGGAGCTCGCTGGAAACACCATATATTTT.

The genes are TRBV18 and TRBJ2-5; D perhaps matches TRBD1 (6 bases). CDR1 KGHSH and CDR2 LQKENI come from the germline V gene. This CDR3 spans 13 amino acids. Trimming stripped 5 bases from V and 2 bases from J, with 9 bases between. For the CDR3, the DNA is TGTGCCAGCTCATCCGGACAGCAAGAGACCCAGTACTTC. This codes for CASSSGQQETQYF.

The CDR3 protein is CAISESLSSTGRAKGYTF. The CDR3 DNA sequence: TGTGCCATCAGTGAGTCCCTTTCGTCGACAGGGCGAGCCAAGGGCTACACCTTC. This rearrangement joins TRBV10-3 to TRBJ1-2, with 7 bases matching TRBD1. Germline CDR1 is ENHRY and CDR2 is SYGVKD. CDR3 length: 18 residues. V lost 0 bases to trimming and J lost 8 bases; unmatched junction nucleotides: 18.

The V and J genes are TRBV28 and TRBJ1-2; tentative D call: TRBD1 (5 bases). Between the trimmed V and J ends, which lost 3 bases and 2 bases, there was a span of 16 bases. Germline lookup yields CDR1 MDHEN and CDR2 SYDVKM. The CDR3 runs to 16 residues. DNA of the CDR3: TGTGCCAGCAGTTTGGAACAGGCAACCCTCAACTATGGCTACACCTTC. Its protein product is CASSLEQATLNYGYTF.

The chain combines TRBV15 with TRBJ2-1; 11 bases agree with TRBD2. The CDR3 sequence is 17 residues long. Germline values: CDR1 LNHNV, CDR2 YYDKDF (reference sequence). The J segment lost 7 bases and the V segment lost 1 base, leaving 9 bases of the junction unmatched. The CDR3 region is CATSRVLAGGAGNEQFF. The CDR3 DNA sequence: TGTGCCACCAGCAGAGTCCTAGCGGGAGGCGCGGGGAATGAGCAGTTCTTC.

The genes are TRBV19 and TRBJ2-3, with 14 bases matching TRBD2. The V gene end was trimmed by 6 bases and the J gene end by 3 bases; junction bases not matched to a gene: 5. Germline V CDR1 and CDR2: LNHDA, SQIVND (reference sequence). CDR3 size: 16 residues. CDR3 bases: TGTGCCAGTAGAGGGACTAGCGGGAGATTGACAGATACGCAGTATTTT. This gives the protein CASRGTSGRLTDTQYF.

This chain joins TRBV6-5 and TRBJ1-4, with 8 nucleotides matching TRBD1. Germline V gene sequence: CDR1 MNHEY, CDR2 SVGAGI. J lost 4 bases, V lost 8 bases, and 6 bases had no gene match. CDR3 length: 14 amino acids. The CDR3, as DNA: TGTGCCAGCTCGTCCGGACAGGGTAATGAAAAACTGTTTTTT. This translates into CASSSGQGNEKLFF.

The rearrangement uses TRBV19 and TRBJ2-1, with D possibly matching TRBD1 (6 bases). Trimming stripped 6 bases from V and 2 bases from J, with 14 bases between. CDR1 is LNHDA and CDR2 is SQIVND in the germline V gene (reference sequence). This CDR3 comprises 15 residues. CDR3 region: CASRPAGAAYNEQFF. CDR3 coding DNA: TGTGCCAGTAGACCCGCAGGGGCCGCCTACAATGAGCAGTTCTTC.

The CDR3 coding sequence is TGCGCCAGCAGCTTGGTTCAGTACGAGCAGTACTTC. Protein sequence: CASSLVQYEQYF. The genes are TRBV5-1 and TRBJ2-7; D not certain. V shed 0 bases and J shed 4 bases, with 5 bases lying between them. The CDR3 runs to 12 residues. Germline values: CDR1 SGHRS, CDR2 YFSETQ.

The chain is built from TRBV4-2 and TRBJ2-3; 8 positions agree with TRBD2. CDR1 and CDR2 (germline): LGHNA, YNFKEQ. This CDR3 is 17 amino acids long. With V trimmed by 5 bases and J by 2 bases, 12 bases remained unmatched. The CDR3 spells CASSGTGGPTHTDTQYF. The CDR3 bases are TGTGCCAGCAGCGGAACGGGAGGGCCGACACACACAGATACGCAGTATTTT.

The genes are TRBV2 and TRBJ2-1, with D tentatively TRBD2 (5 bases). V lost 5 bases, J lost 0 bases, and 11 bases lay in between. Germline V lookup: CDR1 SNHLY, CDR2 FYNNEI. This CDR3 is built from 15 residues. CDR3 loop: CASSSVAGSYNEQFF. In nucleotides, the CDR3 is TGTGCCAGCAGTTCAGTGGCGGGCTCCTACAATGAGCAGTTCTTC.